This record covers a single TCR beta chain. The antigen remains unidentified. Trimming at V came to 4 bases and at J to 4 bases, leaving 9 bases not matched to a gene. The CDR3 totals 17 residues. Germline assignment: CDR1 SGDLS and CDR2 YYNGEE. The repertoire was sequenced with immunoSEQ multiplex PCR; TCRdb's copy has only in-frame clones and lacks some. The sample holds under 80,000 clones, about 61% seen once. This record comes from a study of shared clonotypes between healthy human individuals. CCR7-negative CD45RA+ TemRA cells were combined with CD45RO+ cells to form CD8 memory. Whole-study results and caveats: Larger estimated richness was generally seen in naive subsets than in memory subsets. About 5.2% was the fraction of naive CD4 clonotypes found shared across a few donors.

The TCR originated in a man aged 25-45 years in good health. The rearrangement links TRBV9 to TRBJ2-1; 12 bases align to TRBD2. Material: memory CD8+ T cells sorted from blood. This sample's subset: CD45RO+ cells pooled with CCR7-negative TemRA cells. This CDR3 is CASSPTSGRGRYNEQFF. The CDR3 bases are TGTGCCAGCAGCCCGACTAGCGGGAGAGGGCGGTACAATGAGCAGTTCTTC.